The present TCR beta chain was sequenced within a study of T cell clonotyping in hematopoietic cell transplantation. Study-wide findings and caveats: Few recipient clonotypes overlapped donors; over 95% were de novo at given depth. Cells were unsorted, so CD4 and CD8 contributions were not separated.

Data came from immunoSEQ multiplex PCR; TCRdb stores just in-frame clones and leaves some out. The sample records approximately 2,000 clones, about 94% being singletons. A note on this clone: Its antigen remains unknown.

V was clipped by 0 bases and J by 4 bases, with 13 bases between them. The CDR3 loop spans 15 amino acids. CDR1 SGHRS and CDR2 YFSETQ come from the germline V gene. The clonotype originates from a man aged 45-65 years in good health. Some clones in this sample may be carry-over from other donors' samples. The chain links TRBV5-1 to TRBJ1-2; D not certain. The source material was peripheral blood mononuclear cells. Written as DNA, the CDR3 is TGCGCCAGCAGCTTGGAGGGCGGCCCCTCCTATGGCTACACCTTC. It yields the protein CASSLEGGPSYGYTF.